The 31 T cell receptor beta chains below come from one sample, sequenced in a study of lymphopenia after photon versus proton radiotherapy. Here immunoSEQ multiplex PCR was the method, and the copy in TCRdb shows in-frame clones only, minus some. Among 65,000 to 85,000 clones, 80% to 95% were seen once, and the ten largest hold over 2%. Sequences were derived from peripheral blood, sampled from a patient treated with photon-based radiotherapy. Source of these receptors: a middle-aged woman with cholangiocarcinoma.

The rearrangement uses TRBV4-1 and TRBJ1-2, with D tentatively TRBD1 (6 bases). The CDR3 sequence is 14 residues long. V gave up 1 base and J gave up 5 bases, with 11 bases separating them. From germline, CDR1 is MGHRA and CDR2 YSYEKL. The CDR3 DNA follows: TGCGCCAGCAGCCAAGGGACAGAGTATTATGGCTACACCTTC. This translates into CASSQGTEYYGYTF.

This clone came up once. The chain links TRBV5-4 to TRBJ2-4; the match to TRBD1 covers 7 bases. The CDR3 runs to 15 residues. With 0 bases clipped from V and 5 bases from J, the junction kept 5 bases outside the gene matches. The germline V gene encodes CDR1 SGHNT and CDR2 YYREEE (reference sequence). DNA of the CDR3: TGTGCCAGCAGCTTGGGGGACAGTTCGCAAAACATTCAGTACTTC. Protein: CASSLGDSSQNIQYF.

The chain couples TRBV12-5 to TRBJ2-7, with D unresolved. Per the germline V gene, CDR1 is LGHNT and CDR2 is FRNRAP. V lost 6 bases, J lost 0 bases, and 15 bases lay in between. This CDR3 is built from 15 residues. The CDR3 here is CASGKRQIYSYEQYF. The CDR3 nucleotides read TGTGCTAGTGGGAAGAGGCAAATTTACTCCTACGAGCAGTACTTC.

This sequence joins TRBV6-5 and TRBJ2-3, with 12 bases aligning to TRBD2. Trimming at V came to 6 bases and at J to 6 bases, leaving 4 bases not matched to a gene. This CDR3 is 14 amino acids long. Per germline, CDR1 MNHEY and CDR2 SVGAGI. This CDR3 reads CASRTSGGPDTQYF. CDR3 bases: TGTGCCAGCAGAACTAGCGGGGGGCCGGATACGCAGTATTTT.

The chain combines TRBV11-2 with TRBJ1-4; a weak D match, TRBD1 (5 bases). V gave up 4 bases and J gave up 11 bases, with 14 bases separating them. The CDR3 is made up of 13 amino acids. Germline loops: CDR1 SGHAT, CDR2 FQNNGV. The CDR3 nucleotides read TGTGCCAGCAGCTCCCCCGGGGCTGATAAACTGTTTTTT. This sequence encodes CASSSPGADKLFF.

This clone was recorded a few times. DNA of the CDR3: TGTGCCAGTAGCCGCGGACTAGCGGTTGCCTACGAGCAGTACTTC. Its translation: CASSRGLAVAYEQYF. V gene TRBV19 combines with J gene TRBJ2-7, with 10 bases identical to TRBD2. V was clipped by 6 bases and J by 2 bases; unmatched bases: 7. The CDR3 has 15 residues. CDR1 is LNHDA and CDR2 is SQIVND in the germline V gene (reference sequence).

CDR3 region: CASSFGQSYEQYF. CDR3 sequence (DNA): TGTGCCAGCAGCTTTGGACAGTCCTACGAGCAGTACTTC. This chain joins TRBV7-9 and TRBJ2-7; the D gene is possibly TRBD1 (6 bases). The germline V gene has CDR1 SEHNR and CDR2 FQNEAQ (reference sequence). With 3 bases removed from V and 1 base from J, the gap between germline ends came to 7 bases. The CDR3 extends over 13 amino acids.

The CDR3 DNA reads as TGTGCCAGCAGCTTGGGCTTTTCTCAGCCCCAGCATTTT. It codes for CASSLGFSQPQHF. This chain uses TRBV7-2 with TRBJ1-5, with D hard to call. With 3 bases removed from V and 6 bases from J, the gap between germline ends came to 9 bases. Germline V gene lookup returns CDR1 SGHTA and CDR2 FQGNSA. This CDR3 region has 13 residues.

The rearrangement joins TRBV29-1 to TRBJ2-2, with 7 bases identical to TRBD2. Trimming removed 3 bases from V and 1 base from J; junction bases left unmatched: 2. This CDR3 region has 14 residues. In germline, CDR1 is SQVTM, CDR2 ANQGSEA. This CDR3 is CSVDGGRNTGELFF. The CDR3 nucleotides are TGCAGCGTTGACGGCGGGAGGAACACCGGGGAGCTGTTTTTT.

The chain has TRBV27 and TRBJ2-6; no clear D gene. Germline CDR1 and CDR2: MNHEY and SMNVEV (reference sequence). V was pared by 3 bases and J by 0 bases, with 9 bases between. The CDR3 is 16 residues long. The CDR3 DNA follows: TGTGCCAGCAGTTTTATCCGGGTCTCTGGGGCCAACGTCCTGACTTTC. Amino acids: CASSFIRVSGANVLTF.

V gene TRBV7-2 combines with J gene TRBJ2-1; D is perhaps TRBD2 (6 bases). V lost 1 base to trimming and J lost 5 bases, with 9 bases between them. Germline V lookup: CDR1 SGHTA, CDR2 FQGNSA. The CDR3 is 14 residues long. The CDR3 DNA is TGTGCCAGCAGCTTAGTGGGGGGAAACAATGAGCAGTTCTTC. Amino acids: CASSLVGGNNEQFF.

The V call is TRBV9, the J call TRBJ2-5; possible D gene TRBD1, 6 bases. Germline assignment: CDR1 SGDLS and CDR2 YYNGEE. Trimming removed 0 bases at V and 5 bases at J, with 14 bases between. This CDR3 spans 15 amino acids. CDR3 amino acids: CASSVAQGIGETQYF. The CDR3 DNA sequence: TGTGCCAGCAGCGTAGCACAGGGAATCGGGGAGACCCAGTACTTC.

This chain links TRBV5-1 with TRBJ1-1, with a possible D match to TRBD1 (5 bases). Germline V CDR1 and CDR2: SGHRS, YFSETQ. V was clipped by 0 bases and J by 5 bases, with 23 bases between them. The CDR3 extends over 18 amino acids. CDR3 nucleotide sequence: TGCGCCAGCAGCTTGGGCTGGGCTACTACTTTACGGGGGACTGAAGCTTTCTTT. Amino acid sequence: CASSLGWATTLRGTEAFF.

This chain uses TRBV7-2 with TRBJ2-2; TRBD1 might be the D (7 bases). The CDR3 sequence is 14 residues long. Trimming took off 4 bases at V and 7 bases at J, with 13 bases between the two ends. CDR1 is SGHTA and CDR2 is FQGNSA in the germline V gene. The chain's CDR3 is CASSSRRDSGELFF. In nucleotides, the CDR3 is TGTGCCAGCAGCTCCCGGAGGGACAGCGGGGAGCTGTTTTTT.

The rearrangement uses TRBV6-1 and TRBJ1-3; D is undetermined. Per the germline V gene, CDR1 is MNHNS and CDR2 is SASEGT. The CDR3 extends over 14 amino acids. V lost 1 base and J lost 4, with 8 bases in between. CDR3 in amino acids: CASSEGLGGNTIYF. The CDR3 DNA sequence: TGTGCCAGCAGTGAAGGTCTTGGGGGAAACACCATATATTTT.

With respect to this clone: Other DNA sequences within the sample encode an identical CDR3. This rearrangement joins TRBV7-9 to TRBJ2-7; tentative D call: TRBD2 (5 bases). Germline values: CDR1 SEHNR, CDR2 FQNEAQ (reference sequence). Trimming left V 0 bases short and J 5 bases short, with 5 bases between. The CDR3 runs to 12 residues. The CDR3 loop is CASSLAGDEQYF. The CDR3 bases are TGTGCCAGCAGCTTAGCGGGAGACGAGCAGTACTTC.

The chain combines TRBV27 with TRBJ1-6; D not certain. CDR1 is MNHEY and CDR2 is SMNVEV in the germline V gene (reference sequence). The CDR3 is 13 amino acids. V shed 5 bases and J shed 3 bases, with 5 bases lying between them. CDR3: CASSPNYNSPLHF. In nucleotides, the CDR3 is TGTGCCAGCAGTCCCAACTATAATTCACCCCTCCACTTT.

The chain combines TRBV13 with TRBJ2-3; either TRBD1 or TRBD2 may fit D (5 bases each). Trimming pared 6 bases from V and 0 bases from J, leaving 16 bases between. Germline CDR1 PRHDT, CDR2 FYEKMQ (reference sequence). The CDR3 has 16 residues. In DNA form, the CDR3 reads TGTGCCAGCAGTAAGGGGCGGACTCCTAGCACAGATACGCAGTATTTT. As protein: CASSKGRTPSTDTQYF.

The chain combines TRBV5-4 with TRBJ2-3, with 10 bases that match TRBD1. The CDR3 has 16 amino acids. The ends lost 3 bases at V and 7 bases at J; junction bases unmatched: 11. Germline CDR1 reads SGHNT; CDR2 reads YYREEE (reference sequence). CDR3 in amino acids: CASSSGSRQGANTQYF. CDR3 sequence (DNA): TGTGCCAGCAGCTCCGGATCCCGACAGGGGGCAAATACGCAGTATTTT.

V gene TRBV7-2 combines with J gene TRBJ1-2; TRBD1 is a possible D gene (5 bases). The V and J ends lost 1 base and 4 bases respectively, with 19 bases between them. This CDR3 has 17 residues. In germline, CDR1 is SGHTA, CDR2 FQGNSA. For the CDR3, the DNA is TGTGCCAGCAGCTTAGGAGCAGGGAAAGAGGCAAGCTATGGCTACACCTTC. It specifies CASSLGAGKEASYGYTF. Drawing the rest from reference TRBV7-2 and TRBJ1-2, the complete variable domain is GAGVSQSPSNKVTEKGKDVELRCDPISGHTALYWYRQSLGQGLEFLIYFQGNSAPDKSGLPSDRFSAERTGGSVSTLTIQRTQQEDSAVYLCASSLGAGKEASYGYTFGSGTRLTVV.

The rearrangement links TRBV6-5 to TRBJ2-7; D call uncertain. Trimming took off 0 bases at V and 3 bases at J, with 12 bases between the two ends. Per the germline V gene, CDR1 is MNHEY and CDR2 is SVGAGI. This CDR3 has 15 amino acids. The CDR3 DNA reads TGTGCCAGCAGTTACTCGAGAGGCGGTGACTACGAGCAGTACTTC. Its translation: CASSYSRGGDYEQYF.

This chain's CDR3 is CASSLSTTQYQPQHF. The CDR3 bases are TGTGCCAGCAGTTTATCCACTACCCAATATCAGCCCCAGCATTTT. This chain joins TRBV28 and TRBJ1-5; the D is unclear. There are 15 residues in the CDR3. V was clipped by 1 base and J by 5 bases, with 12 bases between them. Germline CDR1 is MDHEN and CDR2 is SYDVKM.

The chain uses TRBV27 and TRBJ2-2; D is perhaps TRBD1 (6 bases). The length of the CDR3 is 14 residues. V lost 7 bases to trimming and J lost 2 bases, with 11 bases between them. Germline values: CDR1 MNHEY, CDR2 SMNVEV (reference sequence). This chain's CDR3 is CASNPGQNTGELFF. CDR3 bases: TGTGCCAGCAACCCGGGACAAAACACCGGGGAGCTGTTTTTT.

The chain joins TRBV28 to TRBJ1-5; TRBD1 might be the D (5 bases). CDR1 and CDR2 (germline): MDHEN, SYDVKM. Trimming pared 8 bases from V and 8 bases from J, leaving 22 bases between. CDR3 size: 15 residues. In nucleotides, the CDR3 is TGTGCCAGCCTGCCGGCCACAGGACGATTTGAGCCCCAGCATTTT. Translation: CASLPATGRFEPQHF.

Written as DNA, the CDR3 is TGTGCCAGCAGCCTTATTACAGGGGGCGCAAGGACTGAAGCTTTCTTT. This sequence encodes CASSLITGGARTEAFF. V gene TRBV14 combines with J gene TRBJ1-1; 9 bases agree with TRBD1. V trimming: 4 bases; J trimming: 5 bases; junction bases outside the gene matches: 11. CDR1 SGHDN and CDR2 FVKESK come from the germline V gene. The CDR3 spans 16 residues.

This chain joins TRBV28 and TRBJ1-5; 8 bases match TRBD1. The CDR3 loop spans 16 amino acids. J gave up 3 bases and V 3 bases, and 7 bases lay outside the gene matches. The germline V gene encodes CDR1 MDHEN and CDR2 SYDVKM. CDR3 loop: CASSFLSRGLNQPQHF. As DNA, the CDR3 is TGTGCCAGCAGTTTTCTTTCCAGGGGGCTCAATCAGCCCCAGCATTTT.

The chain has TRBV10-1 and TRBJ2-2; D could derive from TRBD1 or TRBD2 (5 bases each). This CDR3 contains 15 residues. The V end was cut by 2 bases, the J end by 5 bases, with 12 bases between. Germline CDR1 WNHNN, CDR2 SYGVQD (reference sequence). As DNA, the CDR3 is TGCGCCAGCAGTGAGGCAGGGACGGGGACCGGGGAGCTGTTTTTT. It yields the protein CASSEAGTGTGELFF.

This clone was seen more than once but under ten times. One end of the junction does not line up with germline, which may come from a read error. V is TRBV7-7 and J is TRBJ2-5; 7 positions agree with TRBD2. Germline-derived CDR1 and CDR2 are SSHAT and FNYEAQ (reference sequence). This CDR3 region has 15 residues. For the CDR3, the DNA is TGTGCTAGCAGCATCAGCGGGACCACCCAAGAGACCCAGTACTTC. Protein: CASSISGTTQETQYF. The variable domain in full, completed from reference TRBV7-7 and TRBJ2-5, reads GAGVSQSPRYKVTKRGQDVTLRCDPISSHATLYWYQQALGQGPEFLTYFNYEAQPDKSGLPSDRFSAERPEGSISTLTIQRTEQRDSAMYRCASSISGTTQETQYFGPGTRLLVL.

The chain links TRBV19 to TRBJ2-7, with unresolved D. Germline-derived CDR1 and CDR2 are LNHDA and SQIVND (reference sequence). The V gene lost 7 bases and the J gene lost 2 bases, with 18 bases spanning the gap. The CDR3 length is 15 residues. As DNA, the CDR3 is TGTGCCAGTACCGCAAAGTGGGCCGGTCCCTACGAGCAGTACTTC. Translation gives CASTAKWAGPYEQYF.

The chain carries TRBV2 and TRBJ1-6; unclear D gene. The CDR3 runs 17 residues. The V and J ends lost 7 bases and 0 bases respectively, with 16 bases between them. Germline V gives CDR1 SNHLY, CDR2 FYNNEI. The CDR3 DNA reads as TGTGCCAGCAATTGGCAGGCCTCAAGCTCCTATAATTCACCCCTCCACTTT. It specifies CASNWQASSSYNSPLHF.

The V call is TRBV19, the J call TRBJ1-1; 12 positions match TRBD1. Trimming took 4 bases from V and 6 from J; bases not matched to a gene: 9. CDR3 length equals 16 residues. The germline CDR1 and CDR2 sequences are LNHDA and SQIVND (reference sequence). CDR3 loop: CASSTRDRGPRAEAFF. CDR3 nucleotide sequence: TGTGCCAGTAGTACCAGGGACAGGGGGCCAAGGGCTGAAGCTTTCTTT.